The next 8 T cell receptor beta chains were all read from a single sample in a study of metastatic and nonmetastatic thyroid tumors. MiXCR re-clonotyped the PCR reads for TCRdb. The sample records 30,000 to 45,000 clones, less than 25% being singletons. Each patient went into thyroid surgery without having received any treatment. Sequenced input: blood. The receptors originated from a female donor with papillary thyroid cancer or a benign thyroid nodule (not recorded which). Some clones in this sample may be carry-over from other donors' samples.

This clone occurred many times. The chain has TRBV12-3 or TRBV12-4 and TRBJ1-1; D is perhaps TRBD1 (6 bases). Deletions cut 7 bases from V and 12 bases from J, with 18 bases between. The CDR3 contains 12 residues. CDR3 DNA sequence: TGTGCCAGCAACTCCAGAAACAGGGAAACTTTCTTT. It yields the protein CASNSRNRETFF.

This clone was detected only a few times. The junction departs from the called germline gene at one end, perhaps through a read error. The chain employs TRBV6-2 or TRBV6-3 and TRBJ2-1; 10 nucleotides align to TRBD2. The germline V gene has CDR1 MNHEY and CDR2 SVGEGT. The CDR3 is 14 residues long. DNA of the CDR3: TGTGCCAGCAGGGCTAGCGGGAGTAAAAATGAGCAGTTATTC. It codes for CASRASGSKNEQLF.

V is TRBV24-1 and J is TRBJ1-5; TRBD1 aligns across 7 bases. CDR1 is KGHDR and CDR2 is SFDVKD in the germline V gene. V lost 9 bases and J lost 6; bases outside the gene matches: 13. This CDR3 has 15 amino acids. CDR3 DNA: TGTGCCACCCGAGATTCCGGGCCAGGGGGTCAGCCCCAGCATTTT. It is translated as CATRDSGPGGQPQHF.

In regard to this clone: A single base separates this from a much larger clone, so it may be a read error. J is TRBJ2-5 and V is TRBV11-3; 8 nucleotides agree with TRBD1. This CDR3 is 14 amino acids long. J gave up 5 bases and V 5 bases, and 7 bases lay outside the gene matches. Germline CDR1 reads SGHNT; CDR2 reads YENEEA. The CDR3 coding sequence is TGTGCCAGCAGCCCCCTGGACAGGGAGGAGACCCAGTACTTC. Amino acid sequence: CASSPLDREETQYF.

Ten or more counts support this clone. This rearrangement joins TRBV20-1 to TRBJ2-7; D remains unclear. Trimming pared 3 bases from V and 6 bases from J, leaving 15 bases between. CDR3 length: 13 residues. Germline CDR1 and CDR2: DFQATT and SNEGSKA (reference sequence). The CDR3 DNA is TGCAGTGCTAGTCGCCAGTCCTCTTCCGAGCAGTACTTC. This codes for CSASRQSSSEQYF.

This clone was seen many times. V usage is TRBV6-5 and J usage is TRBJ2-5; possible D gene TRBD2, 6 bases. Trimming pared 2 bases from V and 7 bases from J, leaving 14 bases between. The CDR3 has 14 amino acids. Germline assignment: CDR1 MNHEY and CDR2 SVGAGI. CDR3 region: CASSYGGFGGTQYF. DNA of the CDR3: TGTGCCAGCAGTTACGGAGGTTTCGGGGGGACCCAGTACTTC.

Concerning this clone itself: This same CDR3 is encoded by further DNA sequences in the sample. The gene calls are TRBV27 and TRBJ2-7; D remains ambiguous. The germline gives CDR1 MNHEY, CDR2 SMNVEV (reference sequence). This CDR3 is built from 14 residues. V lost 5 bases and J 5 bases, leaving 16 bases between the germline ends. CDR3 coding DNA: TGTGCCAGCAGTAGGCGTAACTTCGTTGACGAGCAGTACTTC. This encodes CASSRRNFVDEQYF.

This clone has a single count. The CDR3 here is CAWRNTGGIFYEQYF. The CDR3 DNA is TGTGCCTGGAGAAATACGGGGGGCATTTTCTACGAGCAGTACTTC. The chain recombines TRBV30 with TRBJ2-7; the D gene is possibly TRBD2 (7 bases). The CDR3 runs to 15 residues. From germline, CDR1 is GTSNPN and CDR2 SVGIG (reference sequence). V was cut by 3 bases and J by 3 bases, with 18 bases left in between.